What follows are 15 T cell receptor beta chains derived from one specimen sequenced in a study of cytomegalovirus exposure and HLA in healthy donors. The PCR was carried out with 60 Vbeta primers and 13 Jbeta primers. Assay used: immunoSEQ multiplex PCR; TCRdb lists only in-frame clones, some missing. The sample spans about 53,000 clones; the ten largest clones claim 2.1%. Sequences were obtained from PBMCs. Receptors were obtained from a woman between 18 and 30 years old in good health and CMV-seronegative.

Concerning this clone: An end of the junction differs from the germline gene, which may be a read error. The rearrangement uses TRBV18 and TRBJ1-1; perhaps TRBD1 as D (6 bases). Germline V gene data show CDR1 as KGHSH and CDR2 as LQKENI. The CDR3 spans 15 residues. This CDR3 is CASSPPGQMNTEDFF. The CDR3 DNA is TGTGCCAGCTCACCTCCGGGACAAATGAACACTGAAGATTTCTTT.

The CDR3 nucleotides read TGTGCCAGCAGCTTGGGGCGGGGAGGGAACCAAGAGACCCAGTACTTC. Protein sequence: CASSLGRGGNQETQYF. The chain recombines TRBV5-4 with TRBJ2-5, with 7 bases identical to TRBD2. The CDR3 loop spans 16 amino acids. Unmatched junction bases numbered 5, after V lost 0 bases and J lost 0 bases. Germline CDR1 SGHNT, CDR2 YYREEE (reference sequence). Full variable domain (rest looked up from reference TRBV5-4 and TRBJ2-5): ETGVTQSPTHLIKTRGQQVTLRCSSQSGHNTVSWYQQALGQGPQFIFQYYREEENGRGNFPPRFSGLQFPNYSSELNVNALELDDSALYLCASSLGRGGNQETQYFGPGTRLLVL.

CDR3 sequence reads: CASSGQLGTEAFF. CDR3 DNA: TGTGCCAGCAGTGGACAGCTGGGCACTGAAGCTTTCTTT. The genes are TRBV2 and TRBJ1-1; TRBD1 might be the D (5 bases). The CDR3 runs 13 residues. V was shortened by 4 bases and J by 4 bases, with 10 bases between the two germline ends. Germline CDR1 reads SNHLY; CDR2 reads FYNNEI.

The chain employs TRBV12-5 and TRBJ1-3, with D maybe TRBD1 (5 bases). Germline lookup yields CDR1 LGHNT and CDR2 FRNRAP. CDR3 length: 18 residues. V was trimmed by 1 base and J by 1 base, leaving 17 bases between them. In nucleotides, the CDR3 is TGTGCTAGTGGTTTGGGACAGCCCCGCGAGAAATCTGGAAACACCATATATTTT. It encodes CASGLGQPREKSGNTIYF.

The chain uses TRBV5-5 and TRBJ1-1; possible D gene TRBD1, 6 bases. There are 13 residues in the CDR3. The V gene's germline CDR1 is SGHKS and CDR2 YYEKEE (reference sequence). The V end lost 5 bases, the J end lost 4 bases, and 12 bases lay between the germline ends. The chain's CDR3 is CASSRRGPTEAFF. The CDR3 nucleotides are TGTGCCAGCAGTCGCAGGGGTCCCACTGAAGCTTTCTTT.

The CDR3 DNA sequence: TGTGCCAGCAGCCCAGACGGGACAGGGTTTGGTCAGCCCCAGCATTTT. It encodes CASSPDGTGFGQPQHF. This chain links TRBV7-9 with TRBJ1-5; 9 bases line up with TRBD1. From germline, CDR1 is SEHNR and CDR2 FQNEAQ (reference sequence). The J segment lost 6 bases and the V segment lost 5 bases, leaving 11 bases of the junction unmatched. The CDR3 is made up of 16 amino acids.

This chain connects TRBV7-2 to TRBJ2-7; D may be TRBD2 (6 bases). Between the trimmed V and J ends, which lost 6 bases and 6 bases, there was a span of 18 bases. Germline V gene sequence: CDR1 SGHTA, CDR2 FQGNSA. CDR3 size: 14 residues. The CDR3 region has the DNA TGTGCCAGCAGATTGATTAGCGGTTCGTCCGAGCAGTACTTC. Amino acid sequence: CASRLISGSSEQYF.

V is TRBV19 and J is TRBJ1-6; no firm D call. CDR1 is LNHDA, CDR2 SQIVND, per germline (reference sequence). This CDR3 is 12 amino acids long. V shed 5 bases and J shed 11 bases, with 10 bases lying between them. DNA of the CDR3: TGTGCCAGTAGTCATCGGGGAACACCCCTCCACTTT. Its translation is CASSHRGTPLHF.

The CDR3 is CASSLEAGYGREQYF. In DNA form, the CDR3 reads TGTGCCAGCAGTTTAGAAGCGGGCTACGGTAGAGAGCAGTACTTC. This rearrangement joins TRBV28 to TRBJ2-7; perhaps TRBD2 as D (6 bases). CDR1 MDHEN and CDR2 SYDVKM come from the germline V gene. V was cut by 2 bases and J by 7 bases, with 18 bases left in between. The CDR3 loop spans 15 amino acids.

The chain joins TRBV5-1 to TRBJ2-7; unclear D gene. The CDR3 covers 12 residues. V was trimmed by 1 base and J by 2 bases, leaving 4 bases between them. CDR1 and CDR2 (germline): SGHRS, YFSETQ. The CDR3 sequence: CASSLPAYEQYF. The DNA of the CDR3 is TGCGCCAGCAGCTTGCCGGCCTACGAGCAGTACTTC. Drawing the rest from reference TRBV5-1 and TRBJ2-7, the complete variable domain is KAGVTQTPRYLIKTRGQQVTLSCSPISGHRSVSWYQQTPGQGLQFLFEYFSETQRNKGNFPGRFSGRQFSNSRSEMNVSTLELGDSALYLCASSLPAYEQYFGPGTRLTVT.

The chain combines TRBV18 with TRBJ1-4; a possible D gene is TRBD1 (6 bases). The CDR3 totals 16 residues. The V gene's germline CDR1 is KGHSH and CDR2 LQKENI. V gave up 1 base and J gave up 2 bases, with 11 bases separating them. The CDR3 region is CASSPQGDRTNEKLFF. The CDR3 coding sequence is TGTGCCAGCTCACCACAGGGGGATCGGACTAATGAAAAACTGTTTTTT.

The genes are TRBV6-1 and TRBJ1-5; no definite D call. CDR1 is MNHNS and CDR2 is SASEGT in the germline V gene. The CDR3 totals 8 residues. Written as DNA, the CDR3 is TGTTCAAATCAGCCCCAGCATTTT. Its protein is CSNQPQHF.

The chain carries TRBV6-5 and TRBJ1-2; TRBD1 might be the D (5 bases). CDR1 is MNHEY, CDR2 SVGAGI, per germline. CDR3 size: 15 residues. Trimming shortened V by 10 bases and J by 4 bases, and 22 bases separated the two germline ends. Written as DNA, the CDR3 is TGTGCCACTTACCGGGGAGGCAGGGAGACCTATGGCTACACCTTC. Translated, it gives CATYRGGRETYGYTF.

This chain connects TRBV7-2 to TRBJ1-6; possible D gene TRBD1, 5 bases. Trimming left V 4 bases short and J 4 bases short, with 11 bases between. CDR1 is SGHTA, CDR2 FQGNSA, per germline. CDR3 length: 15 residues. The CDR3 reads CASSYRDRYNSPLHF. The CDR3 DNA reads as TGTGCCAGCAGCTATCGAGACAGATATAATTCACCCCTCCACTTT.

The chain couples TRBV18 to TRBJ2-6; 7 bases fit TRBD1. The CDR3 is 18 residues long. Germline V gene lookup returns CDR1 KGHSH and CDR2 LQKENI. V lost 5 bases, J lost 0 bases, and 10 bases stayed unmatched. Here the CDR3 DNA reads TGTGCCAGCTCATATTCCGGGACAGAGGACTCTGGGGCCAACGTCCTGACTTTC. It is translated as CASSYSGTEDSGANVLTF.